Listed below are T cell receptor beta chains from one sample, sequenced in a study of blood T cell repertoires in COVID-19. Assay: immunoSEQ multiplex PCR; the TCRdb copy retains only in-frame clones and omits some. The sample contains over 150,000 clones, about 90% of which appear only once. Sequencing was done on a sample of peripheral blood. These receptor sequences come from a middle-aged man with acute or convalescent COVID-19. CDR3s include the opening cysteine and the closing phenylalanine or tryptophan. Fields, in order: V gene, clone size, D gene, J gene, CDR3 DNA, CDR3 protein. A D gene is named only where the DNA matches it firmly. The size entry is marked missing in some rows and otherwise reads once, few, many or a size class.

V: TRBV30
size: .
D: .
J: TRBJ1-6
DNA: TGTGCCTGGAGTTTGGGGGGAAGCTCCTATAATTCACCCCTCCACTTT
CDR3: CAWSLGGSSYNSPLHF

V: TRBV30
size: .
D: .
J: TRBJ1-2
DNA: TGTGCCTGGACCGTGGGGGGCTATGGCTACACCTTC
CDR3: CAWTVGGYGYTF

V: TRBV10-3
size: .
D: TRBD1
J: TRBJ2-5
DNA: TGTGCCATCAGTGGGACAGGACACCAAGAGACCCAGTACTTC
CDR3: CAISGTGHQETQYF

V: TRBV7-9
size: once
D: .
J: TRBJ2-1
DNA: TGTGCCAGCAGCCAAAAATCCAATGAGCAGTTCTTC
CDR3: CASSQKSNEQFF

V: TRBV18
size: few
D: TRBD1
J: TRBJ1-6
DNA: TGTGCCAGCTCACCGTACTGGGGGACAGGGGGCTCTAATTCACCCCTCCACTTT
CDR3: CASSPYWGTGGSNSPLHF

V: TRBV19
size: .
D: .
J: TRBJ1-5
DNA: TGTGCCAGTAGTACCTCCAGGTCGAAGAATCAGCCCCAGCATTTT
CDR3: CASSTSRSKNQPQHF

V: TRBV18
size: once
D: .
J: TRBJ2-1
DNA: TGTGCCAGCTCACCACCGGCCCCGGGGTCCTACAATGAGCAGTTCTTC
CDR3: CASSPPAPGSYNEQFF

V: TRBV19
size: .
D: TRBD1
J: TRBJ1-6
DNA: TGTGCCAGTACGGGACAGGGAGGAGGATCACCCCTCCACTTT
CDR3: CASTGQGGGSPLHF

V: TRBV7-3
size: .
D: TRBD2
J: TRBJ2-2
DNA: TGTGCCAGCAGCCCGGGACTAGCCACCGGGGAGCTGTTTTTT
CDR3: CASSPGLATGELFF

V: TRBV28
size: .
D: .
J: TRBJ2-7
DNA: TGTGCCAGCAGTTCTTACTACGAGCAGTACTTC
CDR3: CASSSYYEQYF

V: TRBV15
size: few
D: .
J: TRBJ1-3
DNA: TGTGCCACCAGCACAGGCGACAGAAACACCATATATTTT
CDR3: CATSTGDRNTIYF

V: TRBV9
size: .
D: .
J: TRBJ2-1
DNA: TGTGCCAGCAGTCATAAACGGGACTCGCGCTCCTACAATGAGCAGTTCTTC
CDR3: CASSHKRDSRSYNEQFF

V: TRBV19
size: .
D: .
J: TRBJ2-7
DNA: TGTGCCAGTAGTCCCACCGCGGGGATCTACGAGCAGTACTTC
CDR3: CASSPTAGIYEQYF

V: TRBV11-2
size: .
D: TRBD1
J: TRBJ1-5
DNA: TGTGCCAGCAGCTCGGGACAGGGAGGTCAGCCCCAGCATTTT
CDR3: CASSSGQGGQPQHF

V: TRBV5-3
size: .
D: TRBD1
J: TRBJ1-5
DNA: TGTGCCAGAAGCTTGGAAAAGGGACAGGGGGCAAATCAGCCCCAGCATTTT
CDR3: CARSLEKGQGANQPQHF

V: TRBV7-4
size: .
D: TRBD2
J: TRBJ2-1
DNA: TGTGCCAGCAGTTGCACAGGGACTAGCGCCTACAATGAGCAGTTCTTC
CDR3: CASSCTGTSAYNEQFF

V: TRBV10-3
size: .
D: .
J: TRBJ2-5
DNA: TGTGCCATGTCCTCTAGCGACGACAAAGAGACCCAGTACTTC
CDR3: CAMSSSDDKETQYF

V: TRBV9
size: .
D: .
J: TRBJ1-2
DNA: TGTGCCAGCAGCCCAAGTAAGGGGTCGGAAAACTATGGCTACACCTTC
CDR3: CASSPSKGSENYGYTF

V: TRBV20-1
size: .
D: .
J: TRBJ1-5
DNA: TGCAGTGCTAGTGTGGCAACAGTTAGCAATCAGCCCCAGCATTTT
CDR3: CSASVATVSNQPQHF